This entry is about one T cell receptor (beta chain). This entry comes from a study of control samples from healthy donors and cancer patients. The germline V and J ends were trimmed by 4 bases and 4 bases, with 19 bases remaining between them. The CDR3 consists of 16 residues. The V gene's germline CDR1 is SEHNR and CDR2 FQNEAQ (reference sequence). Libraries were prepared by immunoSEQ multiplex PCR; TCRdb keeps only in-frame clonotypes and omits some of them. Of roughly 69,000 clones listed, 65% to 85% are singletons. Sequenced: blood. This chain connects TRBV7-9 to TRBJ2-5; D may match TRBD1 or TRBD2 (6 bases each). The sequence came from a man aged 55 to 70 in good health. As DNA, the CDR3 is TGTGCCAGCAGCTCCTCAGGCCGGGGGCCCCGAGAGACCCAGTACTTC. It encodes CASSSSGRGPRETQYF.